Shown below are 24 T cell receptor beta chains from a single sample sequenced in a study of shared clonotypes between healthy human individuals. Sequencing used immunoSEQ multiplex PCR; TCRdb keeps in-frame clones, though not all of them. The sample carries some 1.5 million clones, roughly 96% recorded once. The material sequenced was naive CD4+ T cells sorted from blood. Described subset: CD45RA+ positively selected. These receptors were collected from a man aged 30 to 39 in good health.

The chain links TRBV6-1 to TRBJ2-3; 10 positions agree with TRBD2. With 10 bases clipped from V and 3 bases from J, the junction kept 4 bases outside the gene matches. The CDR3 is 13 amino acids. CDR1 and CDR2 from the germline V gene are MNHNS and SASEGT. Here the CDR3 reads CAIKLAGTDTQYF. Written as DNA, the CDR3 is TGTGCCATAAAACTAGCGGGAACAGATACGCAGTATTTT.

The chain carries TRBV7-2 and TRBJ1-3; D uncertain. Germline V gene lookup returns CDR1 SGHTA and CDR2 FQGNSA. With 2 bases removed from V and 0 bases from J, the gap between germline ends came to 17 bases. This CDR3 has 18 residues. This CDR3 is CASSLFPRTATSGNTIYF. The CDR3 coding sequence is TGTGCCAGCAGCTTATTCCCCCGGACCGCTACCTCTGGAAACACCATATATTTT. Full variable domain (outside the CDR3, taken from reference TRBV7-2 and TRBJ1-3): GAGVSQSPSNKVTEKGKDVELRCDPISGHTALYWYRQSLGQGLEFLIYFQGNSAPDKSGLPSDRFSAERTGGSVSTLTIQRTQQEDSAVYLCASSLFPRTATSGNTIYFGEGSWLTVV.

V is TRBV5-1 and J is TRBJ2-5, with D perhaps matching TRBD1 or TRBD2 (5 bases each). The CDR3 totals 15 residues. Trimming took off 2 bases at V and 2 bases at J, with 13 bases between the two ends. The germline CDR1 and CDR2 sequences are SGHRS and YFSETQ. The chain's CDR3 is CASSFSGPVQETQYF. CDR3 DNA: TGCGCCAGCAGCTTCTCGGGGCCCGTACAAGAGACCCAGTACTTC.

The CDR3 region has the DNA TGTGCCAGCAGCGGCCCGAGGGGGAACATGGTCAATGAGCAGTTCTTC. Translation gives CASSGPRGNMVNEQFF. The chain couples TRBV7-2 to TRBJ2-1; weak D call: TRBD1 (6 bases). V dropped 5 bases and J dropped 6 bases, with 20 bases sitting between them. This CDR3 is built from 16 residues. Germline CDR1 and CDR2: SGHTA and FQGNSA.

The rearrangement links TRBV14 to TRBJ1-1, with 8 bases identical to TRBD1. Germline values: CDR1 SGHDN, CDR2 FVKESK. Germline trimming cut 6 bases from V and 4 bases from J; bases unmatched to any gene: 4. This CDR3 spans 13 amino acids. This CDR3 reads CASRVTGGTEAFF. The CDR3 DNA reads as TGTGCCAGCAGGGTTACAGGGGGCACTGAAGCTTTCTTT. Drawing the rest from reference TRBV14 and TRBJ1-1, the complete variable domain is EAGVTQFPSHSVIEKGQTVTLRCDPISGHDNLYWYRRVMGKEIKFLLHFVKESKQDESGMPNNRFLAERTGGTYSTLKVQPAELEDSGVYFCASRVTGGTEAFFGQGTRLTVV.

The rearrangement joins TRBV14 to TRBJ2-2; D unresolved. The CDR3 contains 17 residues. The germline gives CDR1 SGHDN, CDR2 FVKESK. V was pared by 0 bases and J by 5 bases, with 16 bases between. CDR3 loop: CASSQEWLSHLTGELFF. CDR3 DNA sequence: TGTGCCAGCAGCCAAGAATGGCTAAGCCACTTGACCGGGGAGCTGTTTTTT.

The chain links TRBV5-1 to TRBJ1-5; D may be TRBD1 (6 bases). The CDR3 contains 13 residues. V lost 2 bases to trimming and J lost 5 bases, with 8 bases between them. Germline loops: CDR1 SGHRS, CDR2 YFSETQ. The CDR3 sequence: CASSFNRDQPQHF. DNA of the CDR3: TGCGCCAGCAGCTTCAACAGGGATCAGCCCCAGCATTTT.

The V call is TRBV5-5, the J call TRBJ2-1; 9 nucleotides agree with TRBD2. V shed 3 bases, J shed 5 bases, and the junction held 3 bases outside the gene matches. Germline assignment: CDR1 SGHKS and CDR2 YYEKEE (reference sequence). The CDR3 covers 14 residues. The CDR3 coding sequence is TGTGCCAGCAGCTACGTAGCGGGGGACAATGAGCAGTTCTTC. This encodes CASSYVAGDNEQFF.

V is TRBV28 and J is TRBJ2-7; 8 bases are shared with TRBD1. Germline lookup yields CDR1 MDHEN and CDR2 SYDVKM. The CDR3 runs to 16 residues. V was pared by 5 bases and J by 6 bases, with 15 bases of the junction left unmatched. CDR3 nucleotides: TGTGCCAGCAGTCCGAGCGACAGGGGAGCTCTATCCGAGCAGTACTTC. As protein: CASSPSDRGALSEQYF.

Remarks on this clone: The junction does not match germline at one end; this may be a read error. The DNA for the CDR3 is TGTGCCAGCACCCCTTTGGGACTAGCGGGAGGGCCATCCTCCGAGCAGTACTTC. Translated: CASTPLGLAGGPSSEQYF. The V call is TRBV28, the J call TRBJ2-7; 16 bases match TRBD2. CDR1 is MDHEN, CDR2 SYDVKM, per germline. The CDR3 has 18 residues. The full variable domain, with the rest looked up from reference TRBV28 and TRBJ2-7, is DVKVTQSSRYLVKRTGEKVFLECVQDMDHENMFWYRQDPGLGLRLIYFSYDVKMKEKGDIPEGYSVSREKKERFSLILESASTNQTSMYLCASTPLGLAGGPSSEQYFGPGTRLTVT.

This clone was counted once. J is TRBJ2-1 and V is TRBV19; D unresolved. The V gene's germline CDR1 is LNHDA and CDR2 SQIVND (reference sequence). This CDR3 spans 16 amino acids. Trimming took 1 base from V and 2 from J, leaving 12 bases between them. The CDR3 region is CASSIAAAGTYNEQFF. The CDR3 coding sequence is TGTGCCAGTAGTATAGCGGCGGCAGGAACCTACAATGAGCAGTTCTTC. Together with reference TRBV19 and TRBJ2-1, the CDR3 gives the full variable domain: DGGITQSPKYLFRKEGQNVTLSCEQNLNHDAMYWYRQDPGQGLRLIYYSQIVNDFQKGDIAEGYSVSREKKESFPLTVTSAQKNPTAFYLCASSIAAAGTYNEQFFGPGTRLTVL.

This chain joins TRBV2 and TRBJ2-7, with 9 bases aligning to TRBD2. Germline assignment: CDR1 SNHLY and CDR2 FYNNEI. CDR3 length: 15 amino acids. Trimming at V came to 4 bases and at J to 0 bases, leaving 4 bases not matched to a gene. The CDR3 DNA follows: TGTGCCAGCAGTGGCTTAGCGGGAGACTCCTACGAGCAGTACTTC. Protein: CASSGLAGDSYEQYF. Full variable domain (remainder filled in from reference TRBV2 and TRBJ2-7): EPEVTQTPSHQVTQMGQEVILRCVPISNHLYFYWYRQILGQKVEFLVSFYNNEISEKSEIFDDQFSVERPDGSNFTLKIRSTKLEDSAMYFCASSGLAGDSYEQYFGPGTRLTVT.

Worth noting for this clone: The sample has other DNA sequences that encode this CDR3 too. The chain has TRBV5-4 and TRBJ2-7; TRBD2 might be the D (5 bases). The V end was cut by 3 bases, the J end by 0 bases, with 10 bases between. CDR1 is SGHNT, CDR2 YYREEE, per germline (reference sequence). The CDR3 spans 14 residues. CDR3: CASSSSGISYEQYF. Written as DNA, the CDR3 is TGTGCCAGCAGCTCGTCCGGGATCTCCTACGAGCAGTACTTC. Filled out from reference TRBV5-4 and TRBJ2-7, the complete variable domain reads ETGVTQSPTHLIKTRGQQVTLRCSSQSGHNTVSWYQQALGQGPQFIFQYYREEENGRGNFPPRFSGLQFPNYSSELNVNALELDDSALYLCASSSSGISYEQYFGPGTRLTVT.

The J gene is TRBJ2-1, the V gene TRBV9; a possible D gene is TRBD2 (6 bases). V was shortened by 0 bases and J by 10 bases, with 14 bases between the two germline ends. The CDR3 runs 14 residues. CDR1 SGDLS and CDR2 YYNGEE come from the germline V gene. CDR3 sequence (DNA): TGTGCCAGCAGCGTAGGATCGGCCGCGGGGGAGCAGTTCTTC. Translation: CASSVGSAAGEQFF.

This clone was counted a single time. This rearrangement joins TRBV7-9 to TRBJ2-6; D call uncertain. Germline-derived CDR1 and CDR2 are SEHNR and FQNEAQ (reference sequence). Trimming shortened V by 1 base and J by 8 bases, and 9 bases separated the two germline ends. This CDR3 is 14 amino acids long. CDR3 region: CASSLVGRPNVLTF. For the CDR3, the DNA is TGTGCCAGCAGCTTAGTTGGACGACCCAACGTCCTGACTTTC.

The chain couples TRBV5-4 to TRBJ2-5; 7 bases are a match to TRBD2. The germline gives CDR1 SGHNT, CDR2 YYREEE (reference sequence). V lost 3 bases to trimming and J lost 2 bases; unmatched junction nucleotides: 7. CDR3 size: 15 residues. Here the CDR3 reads CASSYPGRLQETQYF. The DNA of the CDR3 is TGTGCCAGCAGCTACCCCGGGAGGCTACAAGAGACCCAGTACTTC.

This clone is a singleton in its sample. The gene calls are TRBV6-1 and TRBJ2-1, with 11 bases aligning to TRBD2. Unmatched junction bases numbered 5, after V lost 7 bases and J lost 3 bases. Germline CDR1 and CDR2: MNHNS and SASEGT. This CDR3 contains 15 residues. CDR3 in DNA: TGTGCCAGCAACGCACTAGCGGGAGTCTACAATGAGCAGTTCTTC. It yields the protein CASNALAGVYNEQFF.

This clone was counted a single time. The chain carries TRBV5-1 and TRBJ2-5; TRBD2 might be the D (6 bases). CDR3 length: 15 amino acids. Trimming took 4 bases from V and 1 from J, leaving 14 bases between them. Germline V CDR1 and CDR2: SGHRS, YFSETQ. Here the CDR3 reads CASSPTRDFQETQYF. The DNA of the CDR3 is TGCGCCAGCAGCCCAACCCGGGACTTCCAAGAGACCCAGTACTTC. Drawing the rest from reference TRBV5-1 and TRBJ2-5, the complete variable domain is KAGVTQTPRYLIKTRGQQVTLSCSPISGHRSVSWYQQTPGQGLQFLFEYFSETQRNKGNFPGRFSGRQFSNSRSEMNVSTLELGDSALYLCASSPTRDFQETQYFGPGTRLLVL.

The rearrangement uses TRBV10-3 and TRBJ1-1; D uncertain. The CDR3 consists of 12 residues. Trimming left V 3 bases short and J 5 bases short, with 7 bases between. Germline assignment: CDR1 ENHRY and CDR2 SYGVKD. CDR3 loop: CAISDRGTEAFF. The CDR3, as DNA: TGTGCCATCAGTGACCGCGGGACTGAAGCTTTCTTT.

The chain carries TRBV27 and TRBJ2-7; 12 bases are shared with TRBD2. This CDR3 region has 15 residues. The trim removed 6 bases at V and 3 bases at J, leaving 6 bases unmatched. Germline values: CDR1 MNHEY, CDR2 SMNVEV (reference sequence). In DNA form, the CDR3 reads TGTGCCAGCAGCGGACGGGGACTAGCGGGCTACGAGCAGTACTTC. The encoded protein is CASSGRGLAGYEQYF.

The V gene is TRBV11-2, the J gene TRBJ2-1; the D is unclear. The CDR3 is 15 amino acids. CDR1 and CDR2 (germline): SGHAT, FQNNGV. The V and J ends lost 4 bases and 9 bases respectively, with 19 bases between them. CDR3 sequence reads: CASSSFSSKGGEQFF. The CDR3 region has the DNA TGTGCCAGCAGCTCATTTTCTTCTAAGGGTGGTGAGCAGTTCTTC.

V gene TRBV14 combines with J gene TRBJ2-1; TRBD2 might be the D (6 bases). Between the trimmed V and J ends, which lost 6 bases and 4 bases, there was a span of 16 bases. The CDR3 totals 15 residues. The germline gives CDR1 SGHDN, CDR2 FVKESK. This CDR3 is CASRLTSRSYNEQFF. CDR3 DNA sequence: TGTGCCAGCAGACTTACTAGCAGAAGTTACAATGAGCAGTTCTTC.

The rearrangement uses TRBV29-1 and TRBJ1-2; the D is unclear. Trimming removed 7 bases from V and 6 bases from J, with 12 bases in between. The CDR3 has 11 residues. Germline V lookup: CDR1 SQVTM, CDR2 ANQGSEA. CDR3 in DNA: TGCAGCGCGGGGTCGACGGATGGCTACACCTTC. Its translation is CSAGSTDGYTF.

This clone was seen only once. CDR3 sequence: CASSPGLLGITQYF. DNA for the CDR3: TGTGCCAGCAGTCCGGGACTTCTGGGGATAACCCAGTACTTC. This rearrangement joins TRBV6-5 to TRBJ2-5; D is possibly TRBD2 (6 bases). This CDR3 is 14 amino acids long. Germline loops: CDR1 MNHEY, CDR2 SVGAGI. Trimming stripped 5 bases from V and 8 bases from J, with 18 bases between.